The clone carrying this T cell receptor beta chain has a count of ten or more. Its specificity is not known. As for time point: blood at routine non-recurrence follow-up after resection. Unsorted whole RNA samples from tumor, nontumor lung or frozen PBMC were sequenced. On each TCR cDNA molecule, a unique molecular identifier was present. In TCRdb, the 5' RACE reads were re-called with MiXCR into one record per CDR3 protein. The sample holds some 120,000 distinct CDR3 sequences, less than 15% seen once. The entry originates in a study of spatial heterogeneity in lung cancer. Study as a whole: TCR and UMI combinations that were unique each appeared, on average, more than ten times in raw reads. Study-level results: Ubiquitous expanded tumor TCRs appeared in blood more at resection than follow-up.

Trimming removed 1 base at V and 3 bases at J, with 13 bases between. Germline lookup yields CDR1 SGHTA and CDR2 FQGNSA. CDR3 length: 15 residues. The chain uses TRBV7-2 and TRBJ2-7; D unresolved. The sequencing used PBMCs, collected at follow-up. This clonotype originated in a male donor with early-stage non-small cell lung cancer. The CDR3 nucleotides read TGTGCCAGCAGCTTAGAGGGCTCGGGTTTCTACGAGCAGTACTTC. Protein sequence: CASSLEGSGFYEQYF.